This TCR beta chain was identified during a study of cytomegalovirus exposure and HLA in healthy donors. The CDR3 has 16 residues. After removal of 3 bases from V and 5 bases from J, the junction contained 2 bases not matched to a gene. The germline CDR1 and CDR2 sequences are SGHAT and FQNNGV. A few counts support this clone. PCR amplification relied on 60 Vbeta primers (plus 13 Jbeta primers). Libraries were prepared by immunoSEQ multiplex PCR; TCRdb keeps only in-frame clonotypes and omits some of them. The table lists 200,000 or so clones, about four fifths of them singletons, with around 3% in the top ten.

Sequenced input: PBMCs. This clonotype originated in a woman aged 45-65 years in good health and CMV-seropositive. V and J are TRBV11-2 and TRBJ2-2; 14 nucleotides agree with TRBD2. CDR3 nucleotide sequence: TGTGCCAGCAGCTTCCGACTAGCGGGGGGGACCGGGGAGCTGTTTTTT. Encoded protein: CASSFRLAGGTGELFF.